This T cell receptor (beta chain) originates from a study of blood T cells in healthy people across ages. Overall study: About one barcoded beta molecule per two T cells was captured by template switching.

With a J-beta primer mix and a sample-barcoded 5' primer, a second PCR ran about 7 to 11 cycles. Unique molecular identifiers of 12 random nucleotides labeled each cDNA. Each CDR3 protein is one row after TCRdb ran MiXCR on the 5' RACE reads. This table has 1.5 million to 2 million distinct CDR3 sequences, roughly 27% appearing once. Findings and limits, study-wide: The unknown donor CMV status may have confounded expanded clonotype changes.

The germline V gene has CDR1 LGHDT and CDR2 YNNKEL (reference sequence). Trimming removed 0 bases from V and 9 bases from J; junction bases left unmatched: 13. This CDR3 is built from 17 residues. On this clonotype: Its antigen remains unidentified.

At least 6 micrograms of total RNA were extracted per sample. This clonotype originated in a woman younger than 45 in good health. The chain is built from TRBV3-1 and TRBJ2-1; 8 nucleotides align to TRBD2. The sequenced material came from blood. CDR3: CASSQDTWTSPAGEQFF. The CDR3 DNA reads as TGTGCCAGCAGCCAAGACACATGGACTAGCCCAGCGGGTGAGCAGTTCTTC.